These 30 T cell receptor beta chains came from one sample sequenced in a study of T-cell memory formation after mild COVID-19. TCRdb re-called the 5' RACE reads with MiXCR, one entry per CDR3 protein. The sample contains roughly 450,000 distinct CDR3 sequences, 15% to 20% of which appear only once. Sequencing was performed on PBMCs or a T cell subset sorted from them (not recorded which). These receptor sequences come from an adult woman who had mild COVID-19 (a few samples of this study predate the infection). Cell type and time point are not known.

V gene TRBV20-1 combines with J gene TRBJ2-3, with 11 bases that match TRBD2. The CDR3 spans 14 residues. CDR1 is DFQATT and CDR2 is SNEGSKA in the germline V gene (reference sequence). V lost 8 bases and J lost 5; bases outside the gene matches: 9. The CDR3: CSPLAGGSIDTQYF. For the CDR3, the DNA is TGCAGTCCGCTAGCGGGGGGTTCCATAGATACGCAGTATTTT.

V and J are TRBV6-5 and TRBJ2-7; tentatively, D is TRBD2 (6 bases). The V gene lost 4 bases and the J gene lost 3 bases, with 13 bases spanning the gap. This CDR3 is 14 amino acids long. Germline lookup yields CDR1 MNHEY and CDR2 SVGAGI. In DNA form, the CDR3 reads TGTGCCAGCAGTTTCCGGGAGACCAACTACGAGCAGTACTTC. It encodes CASSFRETNYEQYF.

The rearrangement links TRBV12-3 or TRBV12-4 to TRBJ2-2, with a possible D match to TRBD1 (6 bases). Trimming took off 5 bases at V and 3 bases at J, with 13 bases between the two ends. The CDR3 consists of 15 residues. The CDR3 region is CASSRDTAYTGELFF. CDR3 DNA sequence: TGTGCCAGCAGTAGGGACACTGCATACACCGGGGAGCTGTTTTTT.

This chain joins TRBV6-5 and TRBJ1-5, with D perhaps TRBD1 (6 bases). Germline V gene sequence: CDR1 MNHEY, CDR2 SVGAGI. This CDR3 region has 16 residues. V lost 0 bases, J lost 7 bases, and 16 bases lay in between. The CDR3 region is CASSYSRGGPGQPQHF. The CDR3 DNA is TGTGCCAGCAGTTACTCGAGGGGGGGGCCGGGACAGCCCCAGCATTTT.

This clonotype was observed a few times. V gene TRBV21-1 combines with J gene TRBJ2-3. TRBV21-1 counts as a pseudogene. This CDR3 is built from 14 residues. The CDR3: CASSRPVRTDTQYF. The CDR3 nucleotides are TGTGCCAGCAGTCGTCCGGTGCGTACAGATACGCAGTATTTT.

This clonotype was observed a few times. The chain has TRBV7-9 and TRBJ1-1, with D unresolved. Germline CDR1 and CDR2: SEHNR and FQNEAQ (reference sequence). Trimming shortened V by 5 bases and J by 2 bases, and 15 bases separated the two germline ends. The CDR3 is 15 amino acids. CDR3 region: CASSIQVFLNTEAFF. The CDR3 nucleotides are TGTGCCAGCAGCATCCAAGTGTTCCTAAACACTGAAGCTTTCTTT.

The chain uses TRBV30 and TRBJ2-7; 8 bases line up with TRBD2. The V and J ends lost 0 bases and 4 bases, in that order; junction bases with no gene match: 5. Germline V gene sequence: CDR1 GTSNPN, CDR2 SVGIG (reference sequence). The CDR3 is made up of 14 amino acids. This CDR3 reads CAWSVGLAGYEQYF. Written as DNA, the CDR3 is TGTGCCTGGAGTGTAGGCCTAGCGGGTTACGAGCAGTACTTC.

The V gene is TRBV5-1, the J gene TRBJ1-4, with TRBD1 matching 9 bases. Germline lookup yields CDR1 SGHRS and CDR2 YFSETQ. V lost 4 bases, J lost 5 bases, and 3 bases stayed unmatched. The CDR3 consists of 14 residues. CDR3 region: CASSGGTGNEKLFF. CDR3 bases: TGCGCCAGCAGCGGCGGGACAGGGAATGAAAAACTGTTTTTT.

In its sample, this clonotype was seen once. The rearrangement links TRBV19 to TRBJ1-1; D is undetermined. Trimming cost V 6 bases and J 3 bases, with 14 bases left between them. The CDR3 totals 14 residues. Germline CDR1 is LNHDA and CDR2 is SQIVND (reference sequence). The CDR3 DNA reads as TGTGCCAGTAGCACTGTTGGGTGGGACACTGAAGCTTTCTTT. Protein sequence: CASSTVGWDTEAFF.

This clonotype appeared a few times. CDR3 in DNA: TGTGCCAGCATCGTGGGGGTGGAAGCTTTCTTT. This encodes CASIVGVEAFF. This chain joins TRBV12-3 or TRBV12-4 and TRBJ1-1; perhaps TRBD1 as D (5 bases). V dropped 7 bases and J dropped 8 bases, with 11 bases sitting between them. CDR3 length: 11 amino acids.

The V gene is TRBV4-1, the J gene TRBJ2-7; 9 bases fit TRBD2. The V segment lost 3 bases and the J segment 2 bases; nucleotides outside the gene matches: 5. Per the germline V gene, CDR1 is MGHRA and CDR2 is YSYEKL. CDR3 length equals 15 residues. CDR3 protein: CASSHPTSGTYEQYF. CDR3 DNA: TGCGCCAGCAGCCACCCGACTAGCGGAACCTACGAGCAGTACTTC.

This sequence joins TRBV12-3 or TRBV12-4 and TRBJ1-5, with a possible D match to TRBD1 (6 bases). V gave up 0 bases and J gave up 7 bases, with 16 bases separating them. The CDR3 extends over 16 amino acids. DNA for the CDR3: TGTGCCAGCAGTTTAGCGCCAGGGCAGGGGAACCAGCCCCAGCATTTT. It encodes CASSLAPGQGNQPQHF.

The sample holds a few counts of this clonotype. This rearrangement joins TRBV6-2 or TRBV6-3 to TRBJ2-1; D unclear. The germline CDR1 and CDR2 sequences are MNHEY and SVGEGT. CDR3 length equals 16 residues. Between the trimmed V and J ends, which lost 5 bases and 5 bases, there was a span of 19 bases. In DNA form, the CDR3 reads TGTGCCAGCAGTCGTCTCGTGGTTGACACCCACAATGAGCAGTTCTTC. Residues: CASSRLVVDTHNEQFF.

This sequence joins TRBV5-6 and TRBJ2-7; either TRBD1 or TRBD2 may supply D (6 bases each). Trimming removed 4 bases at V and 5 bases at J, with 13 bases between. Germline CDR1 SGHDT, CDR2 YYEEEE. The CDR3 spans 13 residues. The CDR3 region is CASSAGQVNEQYF. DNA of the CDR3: TGTGCCAGCAGCGCGGGACAAGTCAACGAGCAGTACTTC.

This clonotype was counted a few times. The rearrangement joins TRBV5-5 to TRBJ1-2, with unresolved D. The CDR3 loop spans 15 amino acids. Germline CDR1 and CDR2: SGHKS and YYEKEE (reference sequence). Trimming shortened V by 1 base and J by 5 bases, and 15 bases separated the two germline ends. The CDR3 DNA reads TGTGCCAGCAGCTTGTTTAGTGGCCAGACTTATGGCTACACCTTC. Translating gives CASSLFSGQTYGYTF. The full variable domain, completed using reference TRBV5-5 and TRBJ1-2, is DAGVTQSPTHLIKTRGQQVTLRCSPISGHKSVSWYQQVLGQGPQFIFQYYEKEERGRGNFPDRFSARQFPNYSSELNVNALLLGDSALYLCASSLFSGQTYGYTFGSGTRLTVV.

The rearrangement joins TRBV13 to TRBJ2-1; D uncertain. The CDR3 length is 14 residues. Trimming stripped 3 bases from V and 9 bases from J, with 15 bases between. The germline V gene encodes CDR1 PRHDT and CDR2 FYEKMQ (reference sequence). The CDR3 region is CASSFEVRGGEQFF. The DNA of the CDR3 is TGTGCCAGCAGCTTTGAGGTCCGCGGCGGTGAGCAGTTCTTC.

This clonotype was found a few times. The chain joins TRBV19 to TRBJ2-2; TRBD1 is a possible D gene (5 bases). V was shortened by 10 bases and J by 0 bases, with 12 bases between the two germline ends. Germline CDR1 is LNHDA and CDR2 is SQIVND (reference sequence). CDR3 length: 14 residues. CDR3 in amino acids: CATRRAANTGELFF. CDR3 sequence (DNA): TGTGCCACCCGCAGGGCAGCGAACACCGGGGAGCTGTTTTTT.

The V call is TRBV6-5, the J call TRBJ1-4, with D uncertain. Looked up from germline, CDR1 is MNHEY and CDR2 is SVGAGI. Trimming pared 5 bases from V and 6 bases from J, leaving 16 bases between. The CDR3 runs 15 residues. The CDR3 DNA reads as TGTGCCAGCAGTCCAATGCCCCGGACCTATGAAAAACTGTTTTTT. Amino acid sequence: CASSPMPRTYEKLFF.

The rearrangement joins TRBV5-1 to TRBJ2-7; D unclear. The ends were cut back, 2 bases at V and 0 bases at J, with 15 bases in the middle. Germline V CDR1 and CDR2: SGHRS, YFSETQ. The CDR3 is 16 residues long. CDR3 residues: CASSLLGVVSSYEQYF. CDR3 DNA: TGCGCCAGCAGCTTACTGGGCGTGGTGAGCTCCTACGAGCAGTACTTC.

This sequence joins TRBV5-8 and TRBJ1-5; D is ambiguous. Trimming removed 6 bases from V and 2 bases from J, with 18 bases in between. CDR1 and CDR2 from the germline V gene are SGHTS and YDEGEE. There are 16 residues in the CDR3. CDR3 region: CASTTWLGSGNQPQHF. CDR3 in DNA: TGTGCCAGCACCACTTGGCTGGGGTCAGGCAATCAGCCCCAGCATTTT.

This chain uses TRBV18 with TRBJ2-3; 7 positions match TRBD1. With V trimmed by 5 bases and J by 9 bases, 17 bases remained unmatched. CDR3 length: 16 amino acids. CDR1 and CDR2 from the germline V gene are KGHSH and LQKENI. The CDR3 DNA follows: TGTGCCAGCTCATCGCCCGGGACAGCACCAAGTCAGACGCAGTATTTT. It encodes CASSSPGTAPSQTQYF.

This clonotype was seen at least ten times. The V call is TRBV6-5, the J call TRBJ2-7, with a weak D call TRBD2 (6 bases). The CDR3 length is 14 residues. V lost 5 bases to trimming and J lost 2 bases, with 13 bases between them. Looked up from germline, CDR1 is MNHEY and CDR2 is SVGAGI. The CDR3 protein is CASSRESRAYEQYF. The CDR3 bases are TGTGCCAGCAGTCGGGAGTCCAGGGCCTACGAGCAGTACTTC.

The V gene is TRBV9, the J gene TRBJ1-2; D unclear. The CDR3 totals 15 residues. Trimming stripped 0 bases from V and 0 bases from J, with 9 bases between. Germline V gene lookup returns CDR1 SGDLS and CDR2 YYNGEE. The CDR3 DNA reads TGTGCCAGCAGCGTAGGGGTCAATTCTAACTATGGCTACACCTTC. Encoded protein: CASSVGVNSNYGYTF.

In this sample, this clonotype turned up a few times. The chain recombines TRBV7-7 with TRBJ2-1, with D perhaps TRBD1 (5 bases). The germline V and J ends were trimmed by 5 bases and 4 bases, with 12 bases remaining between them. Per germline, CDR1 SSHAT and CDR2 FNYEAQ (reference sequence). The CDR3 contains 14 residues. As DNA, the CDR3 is TGTGCCAGCAGCCCCACAAGGGGTTACAATGAGCAGTTCTTC. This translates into CASSPTRGYNEQFF.

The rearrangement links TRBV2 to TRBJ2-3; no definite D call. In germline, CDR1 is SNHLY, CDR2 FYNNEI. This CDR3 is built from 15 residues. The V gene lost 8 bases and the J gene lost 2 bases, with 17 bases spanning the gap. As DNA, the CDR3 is TGTGCCAGCCCCTCGACCGCCCTGGACACAGATACGCAGTATTTT. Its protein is CASPSTALDTDTQYF.

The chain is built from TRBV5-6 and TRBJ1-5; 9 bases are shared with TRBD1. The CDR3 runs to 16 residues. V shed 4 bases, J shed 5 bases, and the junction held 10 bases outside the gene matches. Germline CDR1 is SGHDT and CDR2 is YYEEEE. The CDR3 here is CASSLKDGTGYQPQHF. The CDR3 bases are TGTGCCAGCAGCCTGAAAGATGGGACAGGGTATCAGCCCCAGCATTTT. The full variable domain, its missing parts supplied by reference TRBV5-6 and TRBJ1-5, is DAGVTQSPTHLIKTRGQQVTLRCSPKSGHDTVSWYQQALGQGPQFIFQYYEEEERQRGNFPDRFSGHQFPNYSSELNVNALLLGDSALYLCASSLKDGTGYQPQHFGDGTRLSIL.

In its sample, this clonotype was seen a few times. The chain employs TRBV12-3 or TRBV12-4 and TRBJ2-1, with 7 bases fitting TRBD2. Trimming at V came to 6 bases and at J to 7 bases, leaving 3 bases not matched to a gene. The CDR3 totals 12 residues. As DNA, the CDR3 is TGTGCCAGCAGGCTTAGCGGGAATGAGCAGTTCTTC. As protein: CASRLSGNEQFF.

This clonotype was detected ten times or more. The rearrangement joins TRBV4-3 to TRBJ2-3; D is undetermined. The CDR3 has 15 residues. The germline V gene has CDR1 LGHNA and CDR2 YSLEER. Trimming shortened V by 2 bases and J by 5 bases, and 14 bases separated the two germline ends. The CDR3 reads CASSQSALGLDTQYF. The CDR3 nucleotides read TGCGCCAGCAGCCAATCCGCGCTTGGGTTAGATACGCAGTATTTT.

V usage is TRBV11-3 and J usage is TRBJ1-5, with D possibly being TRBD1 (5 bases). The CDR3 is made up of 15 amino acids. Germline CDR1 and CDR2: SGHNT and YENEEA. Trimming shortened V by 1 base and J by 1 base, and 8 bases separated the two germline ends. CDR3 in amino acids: CASSLGRDSNQPQHF. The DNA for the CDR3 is TGTGCCAGCAGCTTAGGGAGGGACAGCAATCAGCCCCAGCATTTT.

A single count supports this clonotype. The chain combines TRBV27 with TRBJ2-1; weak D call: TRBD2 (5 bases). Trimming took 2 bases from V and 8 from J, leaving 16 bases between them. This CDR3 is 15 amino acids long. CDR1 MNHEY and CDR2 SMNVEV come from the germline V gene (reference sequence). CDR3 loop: CASSLDSEGWDEQFF. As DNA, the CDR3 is TGTGCCAGCAGTTTAGATAGTGAGGGTTGGGATGAGCAGTTCTTC.